The clone carrying this T cell receptor (beta chain) showed up just a few times. Its antigen is undetermined. The treatment denotes: roughly nine-day PBMC culture with coronavirus spike peptide pools or control peptides (ViraFEST assay). These data belong to a study of vaccination and CD4 T cells after COVID-19. The V end was cut by 4 bases, the J end by 2 bases, with 11 bases between. There are 14 residues in the CDR3. CDR1 and CDR2 from the germline V gene are MNHEY and SVGAGI. The study, taken as a whole, reports: Although the median of SARS-CoV-2-reactive clonotypes rose from approximately 21 to 40, the change was not significant.

The Oncomine TCR Beta short-read assay generated sequence data from the DNA of cultured CD4+ T cells. TCRdb reprocessed the PCR reads with MiXCR, giving one entry per CDR3 protein. The sample consists of about 25,000 distinct CDR3 sequences, 67% of them appearing once. The sequence came from a human donor who received a COVID-19 vaccine. Specimen: CD4+ T cells from blood, cultured in vitro, collected after SARS-CoV-2 vaccination. This rearrangement joins TRBV6-5 to TRBJ1-2; possibly TRBD1 for D (5 bases). CDR3 sequence: CASSSSGANYGYTF. CDR3 sequence (DNA): TGTGCCAGCAGTTCTTCTGGGGCCAACTATGGCTACACCTTC.